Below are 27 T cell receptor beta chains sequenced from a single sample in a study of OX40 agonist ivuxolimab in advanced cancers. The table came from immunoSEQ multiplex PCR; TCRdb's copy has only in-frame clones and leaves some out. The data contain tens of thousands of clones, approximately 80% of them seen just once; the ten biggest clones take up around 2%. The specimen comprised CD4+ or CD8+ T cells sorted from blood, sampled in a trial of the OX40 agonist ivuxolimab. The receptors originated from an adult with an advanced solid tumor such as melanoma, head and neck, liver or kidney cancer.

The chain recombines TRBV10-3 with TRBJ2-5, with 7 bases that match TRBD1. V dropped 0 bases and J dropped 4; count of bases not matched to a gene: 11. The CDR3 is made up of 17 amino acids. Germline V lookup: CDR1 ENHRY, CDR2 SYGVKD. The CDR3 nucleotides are TGTGCCATCAGTGAGTCAGGCAGGGGGACGATAGGAGAGACCCAGTACTTC. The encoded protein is CAISESGRGTIGETQYF.

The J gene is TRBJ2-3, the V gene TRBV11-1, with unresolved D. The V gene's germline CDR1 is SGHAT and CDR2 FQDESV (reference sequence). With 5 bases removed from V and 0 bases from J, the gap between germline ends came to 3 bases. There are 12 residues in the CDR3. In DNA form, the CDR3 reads TGTGCCAGCAGCCTTAGCACAGATACGCAGTATTTT. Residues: CASSLSTDTQYF. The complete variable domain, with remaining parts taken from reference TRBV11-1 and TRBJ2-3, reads EAEVAQSPRYKITEKSQAVAFWCDPISGHATLYWYRQILGQGPELLVQFQDESVVDDSQLPKDRFSAERLKGVDSTLKIQPAELGDSAMYLCASSLSTDTQYFGPGTRLTVL.

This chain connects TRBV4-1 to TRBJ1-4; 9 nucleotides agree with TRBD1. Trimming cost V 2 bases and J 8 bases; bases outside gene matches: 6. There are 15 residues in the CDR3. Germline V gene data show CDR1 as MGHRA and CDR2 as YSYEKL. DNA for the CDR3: TGCGCCAGCAGCCAACAACAGGGGGCAGGCGAAAAACTGTTTTTT. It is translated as CASSQQQGAGEKLFF.

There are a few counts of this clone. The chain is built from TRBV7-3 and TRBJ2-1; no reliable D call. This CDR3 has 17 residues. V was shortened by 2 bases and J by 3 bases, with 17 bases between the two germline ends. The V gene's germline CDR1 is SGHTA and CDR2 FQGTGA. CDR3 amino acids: CASSLLRTPTRYNEQFF. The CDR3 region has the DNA TGTGCCAGCAGCTTATTAAGGACCCCCACTCGCTACAATGAGCAGTTCTTC.

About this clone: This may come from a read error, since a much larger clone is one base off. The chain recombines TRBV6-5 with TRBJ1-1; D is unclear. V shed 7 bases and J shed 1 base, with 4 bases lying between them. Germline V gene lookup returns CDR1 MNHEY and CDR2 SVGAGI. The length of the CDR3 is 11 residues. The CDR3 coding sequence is TGTGCCAGCAAGGGGAACACTGAAGCTTTCTTT. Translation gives CASKGNTEAFF.

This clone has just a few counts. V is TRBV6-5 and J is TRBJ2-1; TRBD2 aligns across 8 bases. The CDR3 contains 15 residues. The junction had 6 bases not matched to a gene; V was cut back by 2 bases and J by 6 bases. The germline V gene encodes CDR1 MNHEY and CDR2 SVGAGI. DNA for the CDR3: TGTGCCAGCAGTTACGAGCGGGAGACGGGCAATGAGCAGTTCTTC. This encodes CASSYERETGNEQFF.

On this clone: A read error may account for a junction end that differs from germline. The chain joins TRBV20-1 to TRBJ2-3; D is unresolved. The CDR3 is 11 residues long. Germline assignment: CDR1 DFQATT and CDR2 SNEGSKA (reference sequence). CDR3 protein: CSARDSQQTHF. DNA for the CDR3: TGCAGTGCTAGGGATAGCCAGCAGACCCATTTT.

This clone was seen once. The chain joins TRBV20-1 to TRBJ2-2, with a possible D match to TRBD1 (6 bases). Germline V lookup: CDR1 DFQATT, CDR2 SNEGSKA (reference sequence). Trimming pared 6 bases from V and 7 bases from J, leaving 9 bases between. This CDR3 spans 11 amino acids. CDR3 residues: CSAYRDGELFF. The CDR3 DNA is TGCAGTGCGTACAGGGACGGGGAGCTGTTTTTT.

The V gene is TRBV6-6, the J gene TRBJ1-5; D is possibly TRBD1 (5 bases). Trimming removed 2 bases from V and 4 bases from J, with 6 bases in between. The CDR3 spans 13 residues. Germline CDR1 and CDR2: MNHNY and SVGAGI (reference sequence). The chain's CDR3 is CASSYGGNQPQHF. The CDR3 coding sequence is TGTGCCAGCAGTTACGGGGGGAATCAGCCCCAGCATTTT.

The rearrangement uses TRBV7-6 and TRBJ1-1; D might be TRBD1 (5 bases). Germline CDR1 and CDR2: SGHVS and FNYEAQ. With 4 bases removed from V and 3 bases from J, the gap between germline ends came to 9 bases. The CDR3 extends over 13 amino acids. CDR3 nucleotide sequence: TGTGCCAGCAGCTACACACAGGACACTGAAGCTTTCTTT. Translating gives CASSYTQDTEAFF.

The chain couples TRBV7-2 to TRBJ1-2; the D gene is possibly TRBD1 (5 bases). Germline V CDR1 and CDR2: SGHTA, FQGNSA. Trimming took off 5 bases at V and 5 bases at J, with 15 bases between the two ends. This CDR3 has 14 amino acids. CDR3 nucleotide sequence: TGTGCCAGCAGCCCGAGGCGGGGGGAATATGGCTACACCTTC. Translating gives CASSPRRGEYGYTF.

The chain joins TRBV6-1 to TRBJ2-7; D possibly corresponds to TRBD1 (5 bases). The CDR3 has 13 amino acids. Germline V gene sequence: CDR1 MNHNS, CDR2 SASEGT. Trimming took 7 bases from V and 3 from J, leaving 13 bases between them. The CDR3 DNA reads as TGTGCCAGCACTAAGGGGCCGGGCTACGAGCAGTACTTC. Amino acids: CASTKGPGYEQYF.

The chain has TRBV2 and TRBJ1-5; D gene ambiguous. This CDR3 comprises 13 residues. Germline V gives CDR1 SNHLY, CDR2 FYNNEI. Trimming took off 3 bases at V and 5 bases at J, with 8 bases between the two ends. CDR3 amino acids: CASSDERDQPQHF. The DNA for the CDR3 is TGTGCCAGCAGTGACGAACGCGATCAGCCCCAGCATTTT.

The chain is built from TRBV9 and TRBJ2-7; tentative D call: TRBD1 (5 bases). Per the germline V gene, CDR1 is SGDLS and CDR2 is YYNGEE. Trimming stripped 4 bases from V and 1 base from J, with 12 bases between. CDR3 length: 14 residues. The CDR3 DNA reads TGTGCCAGCAGCCCCCGGCCAGGGTCCTACGAGCAGTACTTC. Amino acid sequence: CASSPRPGSYEQYF.

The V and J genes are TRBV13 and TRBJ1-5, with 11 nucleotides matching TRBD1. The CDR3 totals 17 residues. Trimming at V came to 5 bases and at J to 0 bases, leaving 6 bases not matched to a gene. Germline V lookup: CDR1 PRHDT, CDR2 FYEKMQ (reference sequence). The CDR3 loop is CASSAGTGGNSNQPQHF. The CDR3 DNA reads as TGTGCCAGCAGCGCCGGGACAGGGGGAAATAGCAATCAGCCCCAGCATTTT.

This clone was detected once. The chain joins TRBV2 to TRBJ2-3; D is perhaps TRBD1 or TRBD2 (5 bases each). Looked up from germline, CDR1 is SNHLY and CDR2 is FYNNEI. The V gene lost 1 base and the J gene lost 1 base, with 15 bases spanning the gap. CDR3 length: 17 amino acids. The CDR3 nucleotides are TGTGCCAGCAGTGAAGAGGCCGTCGGGGCCGGCACAGATACGCAGTATTTT. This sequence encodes CASSEEAVGAGTDTQYF.

The CDR3 sequence: CAISESAPGGNQPQHF. CDR3 DNA: TGTGCCATCAGTGAGTCAGCGCCCGGCGGAAATCAGCCCCAGCATTTT. The chain couples TRBV10-3 to TRBJ1-5; D call uncertain. This CDR3 region has 16 residues. CDR1 is ENHRY and CDR2 is SYGVKD in the germline V gene. V gave up 0 bases and J gave up 4 bases, with 13 bases separating them.

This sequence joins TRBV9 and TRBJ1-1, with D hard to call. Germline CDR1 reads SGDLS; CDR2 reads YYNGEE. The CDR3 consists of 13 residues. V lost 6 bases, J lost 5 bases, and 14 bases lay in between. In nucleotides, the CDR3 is TGTGCCAGCACCCTTCCCCAAGAGACTGAAGCTTTCTTT. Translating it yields CASTLPQETEAFF. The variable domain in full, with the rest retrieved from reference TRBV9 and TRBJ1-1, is DSGVTQTPKHLITATGQRVTLRCSPRSGDLSVYWYQQSLDQGLQFLIQYYNGEERAKGNILERFSAQQFPDLHSELNLSSLELGDSALYFCASTLPQETEAFFGQGTRLTVV.

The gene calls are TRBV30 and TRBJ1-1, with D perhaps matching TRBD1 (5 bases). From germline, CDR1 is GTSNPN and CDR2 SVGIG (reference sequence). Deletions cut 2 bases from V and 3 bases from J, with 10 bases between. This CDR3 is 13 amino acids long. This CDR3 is CAWSLGAHTEAFF. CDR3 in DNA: TGTGCCTGGAGTCTCGGGGCCCACACTGAAGCTTTCTTT. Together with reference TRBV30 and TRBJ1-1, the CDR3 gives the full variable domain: SQTIHQWPATLVQPVGSPLSLECTVEGTSNPNLYWYRQAAGRGLQLLFYSVGIGQISSEVPQNLSASRPQDRQFILSSKKLLLSDSGFYLCAWSLGAHTEAFFGQGTRLTVV.

The CDR3 region has the DNA TGTGCCAGCTCACCCCCAATGGGGGGCAGGTGGTATTTT. It codes for CASSPPMGGRWYF. V and J are TRBV18 and TRBJ2-3; perhaps D is TRBD1 or TRBD2 (6 bases each). From germline, CDR1 is KGHSH and CDR2 LQKENI. V gave up 3 bases and J gave up 14 bases, with 18 bases separating them. This CDR3 spans 13 amino acids.

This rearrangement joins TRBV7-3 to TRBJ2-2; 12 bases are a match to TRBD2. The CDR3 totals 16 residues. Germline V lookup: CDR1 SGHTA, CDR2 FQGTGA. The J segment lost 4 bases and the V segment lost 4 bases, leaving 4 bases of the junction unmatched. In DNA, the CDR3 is TGTGCCAGCAGCTCCTTACTAGCGGGAGGCACCGGGGAGCTGTTTTTT. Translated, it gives CASSSLLAGGTGELFF.

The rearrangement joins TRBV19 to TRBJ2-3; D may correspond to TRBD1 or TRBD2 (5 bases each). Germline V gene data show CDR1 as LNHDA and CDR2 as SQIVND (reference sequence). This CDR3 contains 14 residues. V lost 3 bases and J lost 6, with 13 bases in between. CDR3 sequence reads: CASSIGARTDTQYF. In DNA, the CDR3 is TGTGCCAGTAGTATCGGGGCACGTACGGATACGCAGTATTTT.

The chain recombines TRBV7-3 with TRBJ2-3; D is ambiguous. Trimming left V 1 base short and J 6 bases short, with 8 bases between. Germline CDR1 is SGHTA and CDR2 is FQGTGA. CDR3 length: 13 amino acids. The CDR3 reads CASSLNSGDTQYF. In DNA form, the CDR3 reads TGTGCCAGCAGCTTAAATTCCGGGGATACGCAGTATTTT.

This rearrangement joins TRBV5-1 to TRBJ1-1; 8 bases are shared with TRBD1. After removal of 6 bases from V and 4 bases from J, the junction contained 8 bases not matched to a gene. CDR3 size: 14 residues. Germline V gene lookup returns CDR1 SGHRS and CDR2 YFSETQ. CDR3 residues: CASTQGTGGTEAFF. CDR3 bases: TGCGCCAGCACCCAGGGGACAGGCGGCACTGAAGCTTTCTTT. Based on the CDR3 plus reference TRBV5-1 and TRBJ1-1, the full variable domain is KAGVTQTPRYLIKTRGQQVTLSCSPISGHRSVSWYQQTPGQGLQFLFEYFSETQRNKGNFPGRFSGRQFSNSRSEMNVSTLELGDSALYLCASTQGTGGTEAFFGQGTRLTVV.

The CDR3 reads CASSPTGEGGYTF. The CDR3 nucleotides are TGTGCCAGCTCACCTACAGGGGAGGGCGGCTACACCTTC. This rearrangement joins TRBV18 to TRBJ1-2; 7 bases are shared with TRBD1. The CDR3 loop spans 13 amino acids. The junction had 6 bases not matched to a gene; V was cut back by 3 bases and J by 8 bases. Germline CDR1 is KGHSH and CDR2 is LQKENI.

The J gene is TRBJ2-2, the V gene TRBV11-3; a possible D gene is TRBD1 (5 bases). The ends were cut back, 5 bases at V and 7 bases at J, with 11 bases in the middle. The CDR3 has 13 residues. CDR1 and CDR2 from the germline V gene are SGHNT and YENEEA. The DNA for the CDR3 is TGTGCCAGCAGCCCTAGTAGGGGCGGGGAGCTGTTTTTT. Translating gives CASSPSRGGELFF. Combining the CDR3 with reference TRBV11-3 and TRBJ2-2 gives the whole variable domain EAGVVQSPRYKIIEKKQPVAFWCNPISGHNTLYWYLQNLGQGPELLIRYENEEAVDDSQLPKDRFSAERLKGVDSTLKIQPAELGDSAVYLCASSPSRGGELFFGEGSRLTVL.

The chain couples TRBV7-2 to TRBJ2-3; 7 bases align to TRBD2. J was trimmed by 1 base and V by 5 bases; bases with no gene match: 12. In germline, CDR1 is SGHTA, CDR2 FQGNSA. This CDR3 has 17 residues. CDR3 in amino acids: CASSPPWGGFGTDTQYF. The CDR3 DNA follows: TGTGCCAGCAGCCCCCCTTGGGGGGGGTTCGGCACAGATACGCAGTATTTT.